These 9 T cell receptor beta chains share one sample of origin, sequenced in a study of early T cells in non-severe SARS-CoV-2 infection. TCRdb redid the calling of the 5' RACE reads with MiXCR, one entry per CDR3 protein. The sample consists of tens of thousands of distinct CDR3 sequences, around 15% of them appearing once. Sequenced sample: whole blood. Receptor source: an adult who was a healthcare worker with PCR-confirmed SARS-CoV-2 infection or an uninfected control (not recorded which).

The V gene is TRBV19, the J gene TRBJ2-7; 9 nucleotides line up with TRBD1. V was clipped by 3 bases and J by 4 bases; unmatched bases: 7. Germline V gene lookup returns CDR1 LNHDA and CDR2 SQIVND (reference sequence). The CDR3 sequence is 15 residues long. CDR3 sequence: CASSIGTGPYYEQYF. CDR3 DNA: TGTGCCAGTAGTATCGGGACAGGGCCCTATTACGAGCAGTACTTC.

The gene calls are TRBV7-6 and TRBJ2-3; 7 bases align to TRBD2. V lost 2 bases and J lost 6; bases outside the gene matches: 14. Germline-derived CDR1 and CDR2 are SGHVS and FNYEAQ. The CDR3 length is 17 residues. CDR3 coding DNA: TGTGCCAGCAGCTTACTGGTCCAAGGCGGGAGTAGGGATACGCAGTATTTT. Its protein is CASSLLVQGGSRDTQYF.

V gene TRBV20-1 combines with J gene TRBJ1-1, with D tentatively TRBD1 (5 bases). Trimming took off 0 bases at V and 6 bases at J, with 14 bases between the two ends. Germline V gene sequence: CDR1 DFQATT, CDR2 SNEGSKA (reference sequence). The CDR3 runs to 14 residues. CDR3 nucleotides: TGCAGTGCTAGAGATCAGGGTTGGGGCGCTGAAGCTTTCTTT. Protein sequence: CSARDQGWGAEAFF.

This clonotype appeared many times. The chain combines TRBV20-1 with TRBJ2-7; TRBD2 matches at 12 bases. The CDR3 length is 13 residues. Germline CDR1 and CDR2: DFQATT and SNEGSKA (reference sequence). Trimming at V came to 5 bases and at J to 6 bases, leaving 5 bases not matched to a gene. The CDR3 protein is CSAGTSGLSEQYF. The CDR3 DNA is TGCAGTGCTGGGACTAGCGGGCTGAGCGAGCAGTACTTC.

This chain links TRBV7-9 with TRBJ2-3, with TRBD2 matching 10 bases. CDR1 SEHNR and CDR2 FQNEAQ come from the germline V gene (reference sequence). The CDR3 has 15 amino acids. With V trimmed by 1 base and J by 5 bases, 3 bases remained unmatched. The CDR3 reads CASSLGASGRDTQYF. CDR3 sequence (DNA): TGTGCCAGCAGCTTAGGGGCTAGCGGGAGAGATACGCAGTATTTT.

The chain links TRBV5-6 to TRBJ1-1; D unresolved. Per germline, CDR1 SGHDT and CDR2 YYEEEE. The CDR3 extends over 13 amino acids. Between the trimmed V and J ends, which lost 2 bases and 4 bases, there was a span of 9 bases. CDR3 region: CASSFLEGTEAFF. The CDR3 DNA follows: TGTGCCAGCAGCTTTTTGGAGGGCACTGAAGCTTTCTTT.

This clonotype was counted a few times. CDR3 in DNA: TGTGCCAGCAAGAGGGACGGTTCAACTAATGAAAAACTGTTTTTT. This gives the protein CASKRDGSTNEKLFF. The chain combines TRBV6-1 with TRBJ1-4, with D possibly being TRBD1 (5 bases). V was shortened by 7 bases and J by 0 bases, with 12 bases between the two germline ends. Germline V gene data show CDR1 as MNHNS and CDR2 as SASEGT. The length of the CDR3 is 15 residues.

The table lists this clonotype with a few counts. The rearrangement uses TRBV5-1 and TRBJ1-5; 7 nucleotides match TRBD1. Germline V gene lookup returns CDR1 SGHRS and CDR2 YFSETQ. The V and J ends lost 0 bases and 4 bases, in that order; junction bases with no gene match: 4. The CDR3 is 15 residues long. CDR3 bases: TGCGCCAGCAGCTTGGGGCCGGGACAGAATCAGCCCCAGCATTTT. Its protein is CASSLGPGQNQPQHF.

As DNA, the CDR3 is TGCAGCGTTGAAATCTTGCCGTACCAAGAGACCCAGTACTTC. This gives the protein CSVEILPYQETQYF. This chain links TRBV29-1 with TRBJ2-5; D unclear. Germline V CDR1 and CDR2: SQVTM, ANQGSEA. The CDR3 sequence is 14 residues long. V was pared by 2 bases and J by 0 bases, with 10 bases between. Based on the CDR3 plus reference TRBV29-1 and TRBJ2-5, the full variable domain is SAVISQKPSRDICQRGTSLTIQCQVDSQVTMMFWYRQQPGQSLTLIATANQGSEATYESGFVIDKFPISRPNLTFSTLTVSNMSPEDSSIYLCSVEILPYQETQYFGPGTRLLVL.